This T cell receptor (beta chain) was sequenced in a study of cytomegalovirus exposure and HLA in healthy donors (TCRdb year 2017). Study-wide context: An earlier analysis of 587 of the donors reported approximately 300 Gb of sequence data and around 100 million unique TCR beta sequences obtained from about 180 million T cells. An early release that covered several hundred HLA-typed donors contained about 300 gigabases of sequencing data and about 84 million unique TCR sequences. The genetic ancestry cluster associated with self-reported Caucasian donors included 80% to 90% of the 398 genotyped donors. The study aimed to test whether signatures of past pathogen exposure could be identified by cataloging public T cell receptors. The study profiled the T cell repertoires of 666 subjects by immunosequencing and related them to cytomegalovirus serostatus. In addition to the first cohort of approximately 650 subjects, a separate validation cohort of 130 or so different subjects was used. To predict cytomegalovirus infection status, the study combined high-throughput TCR immunosequencing, statistical association of individual TCRs with disease status, and machine learning. To study patterns of TCR occurrence, a later analysis re-analyzed previously published TCR beta repertoires from several hundred donors and added high-resolution HLA genotyping. The later analysis used no new phenotypic data to find candidate immune exposures, relying instead on TCR beta sequences and their occurrence across donors. An earlier analysis of nearly 600 of the donors applied high-throughput TCR beta sequencing to assess whether each TCR beta V gene segment acted as functional or pseudogenic. Donor age, sex, ethnicity and CMV serostatus were compiled together with the repertoire data. A later genetic analysis used genome-wide SNP genotypes for about 60% of the roughly 700 donors, treating that subset as a discovery cohort. All discovery cohort repertoires had been generated using a single sequencing platform. Class I and class II HLA loci were covered by the typing at four-digit resolution. The number of donors typed differed by locus, with about 629-630 for A, B, C, DRB1 and DQB1, about 500 for DQA1, approximately 570 for DPA1, and 400 to 490 for DPB1. A few DR-DQ haplotypes were handled as single units for association and clustering because linkage in the cohort was strong. Among some 410 genotyped donors of the cohort, an average of about 240,000 unique TCR beta nucleotide sequences was sequenced per donor, of which about 19% were non-productive.

The library came from the immunoSEQ multiplex PCR assay. For the multiplex PCR, a mixture combining 60 forward primers for TCR Vbeta segments and 13 reverse primers for TCR Jbeta segments was used. The CDR3 region of rearranged TCR beta genes was amplified from genomic DNA with a multiplex PCR assay. Amplified TCR beta libraries were sequenced as 87-base-pair reads on the Illumina HiSeq System. Turning to the authors' computational methods: Across the roughly 640 repertoires, a later analysis counted 60 million to 90 million unique TCR beta chains, around 11 million of which were shared by at least two donors. Raw reads were error-corrected and collapsed into unique sequences by a nearest-neighbor algorithm in which closely related sequences were merged to remove PCR and sequencing errors. Alignment of CDR3 sequences to IMGT reference sequences was used to assign V, D and J gene segments. Each retained sequence needed at least a six-nucleotide match to both a V gene segment and a J gene segment. Rearrangements were classified as productive when the CDR3 lacked stop codons and remained in frame with V and J, and all other rearrangements were classified as non-productive. CDR3 was defined by IMGT convention, running from the second conserved V-encoded cysteine to the conserved J-encoded phenylalanine. In an earlier analysis of more than 550 of the donors, sequences lacking an unambiguous match to a single V gene segment were excluded. An earlier analysis of 550 to 650 of the donors classified V segments as functional when productive rearrangements were above 56.7% and as segregating when the standard deviation between donors was above 5%. A statistical classification framework was developed to diagnose cytomegalovirus status using the catalog of TCR beta chain sequences. In a later analysis, V and J genes were assigned by comparing TCR nucleotide sequences against IMGT/GENE-DB human TR gene sequences. Using the TCRdist pipeline, a later analysis assigned CDR3 sequences along with most-parsimonious VDJ recombination scenarios. In a later analysis, every TCR beta chain was defined by the combination of its CDR3 amino acid sequence and its V-gene family, and reads without a unique V-gene family were dropped. To address suspected cross-contamination and a sequencing artifact, a later analysis removed a few hundred highly shared, low-generation-probability nucleotide sequences. In a later analysis, a clonal expansion index was calculated for each public chain from normalized within-repertoire ranks of inferred template counts. In a later analysis, generation probabilities were computed using a VDJ recombination model fitted to out-of-frame rearrangements, and the results were checked against IGoR. In a later analysis, hypergeometric tests were used to score TCR-TCR, TCR-HLA and TCR-CMV co-occurrence, with a repertoire-size bias correction applied to TCR pairs. A later analysis estimated false discovery rates by permuting HLA or CMV assignments 20 times. A later analysis grouped co-occurring TCRs with DBSCAN, adding TCRdist sequence similarity when clustering within HLA-allele-positive subsets. Repertoires with fewer than 30,000 or more than 120,000 public chains, plus five repertoires with anomalous nucleotide sharing, were excluded from co-occurrence clustering. The table was pulled from immuneACCESS by TCRdb, which kept in-frame rearrangements only. Such tables lose some clones; where checked, under half of the loss comes from unresolved V genes, and the rest has no known cause. V, J and clone size were drawn from that table, and D and trimming were deduced from the DNA. The sample table records around 150,000 clones; nearly 80% of these occur just once. The ten largest clones take up approximately 15% of the sample.

The cohort comprised 666 healthy bone marrow donors. At the time of sampling, every cohort member was nominally healthy, though immune exposures that went unrecorded were likely present. The donor was CMV seronegative and was included in the group of about 400 seronegative cohort members. Each donor provided a peripheral blood sample, and peripheral blood mononuclear cells were used for TCR beta sequencing. Genomic DNA was extracted from the blood cell samples with the Qiagen DNeasy Blood Extraction Kit. A note on this clone: It has no known antigen specificity. It has no much larger one-base neighbor in the sample; base qualities were not kept.

What the work shows at the level of the full study, not this receptor alone: According to a later genetic analysis, donors in an Asian-associated ancestry cluster had fewer N-insertions in productive TCRs than the approximately 700-donor mean. In a later analysis, around 17,000 TCR beta sequences were associated with specific HLA alleles at a false discovery rate of 0.05. A total of roughly 160 TCR beta chains were listed by the study as associated with cytomegalovirus. Strong co-occurrence of HLA alleles, especially DR and DQ, made assigning TCR associations to individual alleles difficult. V-gene and J-gene trimming of TCR beta chains was associated with a missense DCLRE1C variant in a later genetic analysis, and the association was replicated in an independent cohort. Only TCR beta chains were sequenced in this cohort, and the absence of alpha or paired-chain data limited detectable features. The authors suggested that the approach could potentially be generalized to other disease states and immunological phenotypes. Cytomegalovirus status was reported to be diagnosed by the classifier with high specificity and sensitivity in both the original and validation cohorts. A later analysis found that most CMV-associated TCR beta chains appeared HLA-restricted, with HLA associations seemingly driven largely by CMV exposure. Roughly 15 rarely observed V segments, including chromosome 9 orphons, were excluded from the earlier analysis of approximately 500 of the donors because counts were too low. Roughly uniform sequencing depth across donors was assumed in presence/absence analyses, although this assumption may not hold. Linkage disequilibrium might explain the correlated functional status among segregating V segments, but an unknown experimental factor could not be ruled out. HLA typing was unavailable for some donors at each locus, so association tests used only the typed subset. A group of highly shared sequence variants was considered likely to be a technical artifact of the sequencing pipeline. A further reported finding was that TCR beta sequences accurately predicted the HLA-A and HLA-B alleles for most subjects in the first cohort. A later analysis found that HLA-associated TCR beta chains were more clonally expanded and had lower generation probabilities than equally common non-associated chains. In an earlier analysis of 587 of the donors, most TCR beta V segments were observed in productive rearrangements about 87% or about 30% of the time, broadly matching IMGT annotations. Several of the top co-occurrence clusters appeared to be linked to parvovirus B19, influenza, CMV and Epstein-Barr virus, according to a later analysis. Most TCR sequences were observed very rarely across donors, whereas some public TCRs were present in many individuals. Immune exposure information for the cohort was limited to CMV serostatus. A few of the identified cytomegalovirus-associated TCR beta chains were confirmed in vitro to be specific for cytomegalovirus antigens. In a later analysis, the rate of TCR association differed among HLA loci, with DRB1 alleles having the most associated TCRs and HLA-C alleles having the fewest.

The sample taken for sequencing was PBMCs. The receptor's source is a middle-aged woman in good health and CMV-seronegative.

This receptor has the CDR3 CASSMDRLGTDTQYF. The nucleotides read TGTGCCAGCAGTATGGACAGACTCGGCACAGATACGCAGTATTTT. The chain is assembled from TRBV6-1 and TRBJ2-3, with TRBD1 perhaps the D gene, on 6 matching bases. From the germline V gene, CDR1 is MNHNS and CDR2 is SASEGT. The CDR3 spans 15 residues, from the cysteine through the phenylalanine. Just the 45-base CDR3 DNA is kept, in frame starting at base 1. Trimming takes 5 bases from V and 1 base from J, and the germline ends sit 13 bases apart.